This T cell receptor beta chain was recovered during a study of blood T cell repertoires in COVID-19. The length of the CDR3 is 15 residues. Germline loops: CDR1 MDHEN, CDR2 SYDVKM. V trimming: 4 bases; J trimming: 5 bases; junction bases outside the gene matches: 4. Per the original methods: It was from reference gene primer amplification that nucleated cell counts were estimated. Here immunoSEQ multiplex PCR was the method, and the copy in TCRdb shows in-frame clones only, minus some. That table gives V, J and clone size, and the DNA gave D and trimming. This table holds 150,000 to 250,000 clones, roughly four fifths found once. Recruitment covered about two dozen US areas and drew participants whose ages spanned roughly 18 to 100 years. Cohort placement rested on clinical history that participants reported themselves. Cohort 3 recovered donors had two negative PCRs, clearance, or symptom resolution.

The chain uses TRBV28 and TRBJ1-3; 11 bases agree with TRBD1. Sequencing was carried out using PBMCs or T cells enriched from blood (not recorded which). This receptor was obtained from a man aged 35 to 55 who had recovered from COVID-19. The CDR3 protein is CASSWGQGVRNTIYF. CDR3 in DNA: TGTGCCAGCAGTTGGGGACAGGGGGTACGAAACACCATATATTTT.